This T cell receptor beta chain was captured in a study of T cells in women clearing cervical HPV infection (dated by TCRdb to 2016 to 2019). Some background on the complete study: The cases were 25 to 30 women with histologically confirmed HPV16-related CIN3 or worse, and 2 of those women had invasive cancers. The roughly 27 controls were women who cleared a single incident HPV16 infection within 12 months without developing precancer or cancer. Blood from cases was drawn at the visit where the lesion was first identified, while blood from controls was drawn once the infection was no longer detected. For cases, the median interval between lesion detection and blood sampling was about 140 days, with an interquartile range of roughly 85 to 210 days. Since only a few of the women had HLA typing available, the possibility that HLA type was acting as a confounder could not be ruled out. This exploratory proof-of-principle case-control study, nested within the Guanacaste HPV Natural History Study in Costa Rica, compared TCR repertoires among women with different cervical HPV16 outcomes. Cases and controls were matched on year of sample collection and on age within five years. Cases had a median age of approximately 32 years compared with 38 to 40 for controls, and baseline characteristics showed no significant differences between the groups. The parent cohort enrolled 10,049 women aged 18 or older in Guanacaste, Costa Rica, in about 1992 to 1994 and followed the women for less than nine years. Quality controls consisted of five blinded duplicates per group, for a total of roughly 60 samples made up of approximately 50 participants and roughly ten replicates. Results and caveats for the whole study, not just this receptor: Because T-cell numbers per sample were unknown, differences in richness could reflect varying T-cell content rather than repertoire biology. Random forest classifiers combining richness and V gene abundances distinguished cases from controls with an estimated AUC of roughly 0.8. Significantly higher TCR repertoire richness was observed in CIN3+ cases than in controls across sequencing depths, whereas no difference in evenness was found. The cross-sectional design could not show whether associations preceded infection or resulted from it; effector/memory subsets and HPV-specific T cells were not isolated.

TCR beta CDR3 regions were amplified by multiplex PCR using the immunoSEQ assay from an average of 1200 ng genomic DNA per sample. Primer bias was corrected in the assay by using a complete synthetic TCR repertoire to establish an amplification baseline. The amplicons were sequenced using the Illumina platform. Processing in the source paper ran as follows. Error correction of the sequences involved clustering with frequency ratios plus a modified nearest-neighbor algorithm, after which the sequences were analyzed in the immunoSEQ Analyzer using IMGT gene definitions. At each rarefaction depth, TCR richness and evenness were averaged across 20 rarefaction repeats, and samples with fewer sequences than that depth were excluded. Relative abundances of V, D and J genes were compared between groups using Wilcoxon rank sum tests, with FDR correction applied. In the blinded duplicates, the intraclass correlation was approximately 96% for TCR richness and averaged about 76% across over 65 gene segments. In TCRdb, the immuneACCESS table is reduced to in-frame sequences with V and J assigned. These tables do not hold every clone; where another copy was compared, an unresolved V gene accounts for under half, and the others remain unexplained. V and J calls and clone size follow that table, whereas D and trimming were derived from the DNA. The sample's clone listing holds approximately 38,000 clones. Jointly, the top ten make up about 7% of the sample.

Concerning this clone: The antigen this receptor binds is unknown.

Every participant had a single incident cervical HPV16 infection, and women with prevalent HPV16 infections were excluded. Cervical HPV DNA was detected by MY09/MY11 PCR and genotyped by dot-blot hybridization. Approximately 15 mL of heparinized blood was centrifuged, after which the buffy coat was aliquoted, frozen at -30 degrees C, and then stored at -80 degrees C. Genomic DNA was extracted from buffy coat specimens using QIAGEN kits. The TCR was taken from a woman between 18 and 70 years old with a cervical HPV16 infection that either progressed to CIN3+ or cleared (not recorded which). Sequenced sample: blood buffy coat.

The CDR3 loop reads CASSPLFSGGGQETQYF. Partial CDR3 DNA: TGTGCCAGCTCACCGCTGTTTAGCGGGGGGGGACAAGAGACG. Rearrangement joined TRBV18 to TRBJ2-3, with 11 junctional bases fitting TRBD2. The DNA ends 3 residues before the CDR3 does, and the rest of the CDR3 is filled in from the germline J gene. According to the germline V gene, CDR1 reads KGHSH and CDR2 reads LQKENI. The CDR3 holds 17 amino acids from the cysteine to the phenylalanine. Shown are 42 bases from within the CDR3, in frame from base 1. Supplemented by the reference TRBV18 and TRBJ2-3 proteins around the CDR3, the complete variable domain is NAGVMQNPRHLVRRRGQEARLRCSPMKGHSHVYWYRQLPEEGLKFMVYLQKENIIDESGMPKERFSAEFPKEGPSILRIQQVVRGDSAAYFCASSPLFSGGGQETQYFGPGTRLTVL.